The rows below give T cell receptor beta chains drawn from one sample of a study of T cell repertoires in cytomegalovirus infection. TCRdb re-called the reads through MiXCR, storing one row per CDR3 protein. The data hold 340,000 or so distinct CDR3 sequences, with 20% to 25% observed a single time. These receptors are not linked to any known antigen. Source: cultured PBMCs, taken from culture after CMV antigen stimulation. These receptors were taken from a human donor in good health (CMV status not recorded). Some clones in this sample may be carry-over from other donors' samples. The conserved cysteine and the conserved F or W are not part of the CDR3 here. D genes are given only for firm matches. Size values are once, few and many counts, or a class for expanded clones, and some rows have none.

clone_size: .; v_call: TRBV5-5; d_call: .; cdr3_aa: ASSFGTLGANVLT
clone_size: .; v_call: TRBV28; d_call: .; cdr3_aa: ASMKGDGDTQY
clone_size: .; v_call: TRBV4-2; d_call: TRBD1; cdr3_aa: ASSPQGVRVFTEAF
clone_size: .; v_call: TRBV5-1; d_call: .; cdr3_aa: ASKNRVDTEAF
clone_size: many; v_call: TRBV7-2; d_call: TRBD1; cdr3_aa: ASSFTGTGGAEQY
clone_size: many; v_call: TRBV7-8; d_call: .; cdr3_aa: ASSQDFYEQY
clone_size: .; v_call: TRBV6-5; d_call: .; cdr3_aa: ASSLQVQGAQY
clone_size: few; v_call: TRBV25-1; d_call: TRBD1; cdr3_aa: ASSEARQGTEAF
clone_size: few; v_call: TRBV19; d_call: .; cdr3_aa: ASSPSTRNYGYT
clone_size: .; v_call: TRBV12-3/TRBV12-4; d_call: .; cdr3_aa: ASSFNGAEAF
clone_size: .; v_call: TRBV5-4; d_call: .; cdr3_aa: ASSHPDVSENTQY
clone_size: .; v_call: TRBV5-4; d_call: .; cdr3_aa: ASSTRTESGNTIY
clone_size: few; v_call: TRBV4-1; d_call: TRBD1; cdr3_aa: ASSQMGQRNTGELF
clone_size: few; v_call: TRBV19; d_call: TRBD1; cdr3_aa: ASQDRGRQEKLF
clone_size: few; v_call: TRBV6-6; d_call: .; cdr3_aa: ASSYQETTEAF
clone_size: .; v_call: TRBV7-3; d_call: TRBD2; cdr3_aa: ASSRTSGPNEQF
clone_size: few; v_call: TRBV4-1; d_call: .; cdr3_aa: ASSHIGGFSGNTIY
clone_size: few; v_call: TRBV9; d_call: .; cdr3_aa: ASSVGGGGSWEKLF
clone_size: few; v_call: TRBV6-2/TRBV6-3; d_call: .; cdr3_aa: ASRNGGSYEQY
clone_size: .; v_call: TRBV4-3; d_call: .; cdr3_aa: ASSRTLTGRGNGYT
clone_size: once; v_call: TRBV20-1; d_call: TRBD1; cdr3_aa: SASGTGTTEAF
clone_size: few; v_call: TRBV6-2/TRBV6-3; d_call: TRBD1; cdr3_aa: ASTDGTVTNQPQH
clone_size: .; v_call: TRBV5-5; d_call: TRBD1; cdr3_aa: ASSSDGTGYVGGYT
clone_size: many; v_call: TRBV7-2; d_call: .; cdr3_aa: ASSTIDSQPQH
clone_size: .; v_call: TRBV6-5; d_call: .; cdr3_aa: ASKTWTVATNEKLF
clone_size: .; v_call: TRBV5-5; d_call: .; cdr3_aa: ASSYRASMNTEAF
clone_size: .; v_call: TRBV15; d_call: .; cdr3_aa: ATSRVRGSSRVNEQF
clone_size: .; v_call: TRBV10-3; d_call: TRBD2; cdr3_aa: AIRVTSGSPYEQY
clone_size: .; v_call: TRBV6-2/TRBV6-3; d_call: TRBD1; cdr3_aa: ASSFRGQGASQPQH
clone_size: .; v_call: TRBV4-1; d_call: .; cdr3_aa: ASSQVEDTQY
clone_size: .; v_call: TRBV20-1; d_call: .; cdr3_aa: SASGGDQPQH
clone_size: .; v_call: TRBV11-2; d_call: .; cdr3_aa: ASSLGGGNYGYT
clone_size: few; v_call: TRBV11-2; d_call: .; cdr3_aa: ATRLDSGTPVGEQF
clone_size: few; v_call: TRBV24-1; d_call: .; cdr3_aa: ATSDSGGPNTEAF
clone_size: .; v_call: TRBV5-1; d_call: .; cdr3_aa: ASSFYPNNEKLF
clone_size: many; v_call: TRBV7-2; d_call: .; cdr3_aa: ASSLAGNSYEQY
clone_size: .; v_call: TRBV12-3/TRBV12-4; d_call: .; cdr3_aa: ASSLVRGETGEQF
clone_size: .; v_call: TRBV7-8; d_call: .; cdr3_aa: ASSPWTFRGHNEQF
clone_size: .; v_call: TRBV6-6; d_call: .; cdr3_aa: ASSAVGSSDTQY
clone_size: many; v_call: TRBV4-3; d_call: TRBD2; cdr3_aa: ASSQDTGDLARGRAQY
clone_size: few; v_call: TRBV19; d_call: .; cdr3_aa: ASSTRGSGELF
clone_size: many; v_call: TRBV7-3; d_call: .; cdr3_aa: ASSHGGARHPELF
clone_size: .; v_call: TRBV20-1; d_call: .; cdr3_aa: SARDYSAWATGSTDTQY
clone_size: .; v_call: TRBV18; d_call: TRBD1; cdr3_aa: ASSPLPGTGVDYGYT
clone_size: .; v_call: TRBV6-6; d_call: TRBD1; cdr3_aa: ASSYLTGGEQF
clone_size: .; v_call: TRBV4-2; d_call: TRBD2; cdr3_aa: ASSRTSATNTGELF
clone_size: many; v_call: TRBV7-9; d_call: .; cdr3_aa: ASSRGGRQGARISYNEQF
clone_size: .; v_call: TRBV19; d_call: .; cdr3_aa: ACAHQGNEQL
clone_size: .; v_call: TRBV7-2; d_call: .; cdr3_aa: ASSLVSQQETQY
clone_size: few; v_call: TRBV5-1; d_call: .; cdr3_aa: ASSLQTWNEQF
clone_size: .; v_call: TRBV27; d_call: TRBD1; cdr3_aa: ASSHDRVSDGYGYT
clone_size: many; v_call: TRBV7-6; d_call: .; cdr3_aa: ASSLELGGGAPYEQY
clone_size: .; v_call: TRBV7-2; d_call: .; cdr3_aa: ASSIRGAKTDTQY
clone_size: many; v_call: TRBV12-3/TRBV12-4; d_call: .; cdr3_aa: ASSTGRMNTEAF
clone_size: .; v_call: TRBV6-5; d_call: .; cdr3_aa: ASGSPGGSGTGELF
clone_size: .; v_call: TRBV6-2/TRBV6-3; d_call: .; cdr3_aa: ASRPHTHNEQF
clone_size: .; v_call: TRBV7-2; d_call: TRBD1; cdr3_aa: ASSLTPTGKVTDTQY
clone_size: few; v_call: TRBV19; d_call: TRBD2; cdr3_aa: ASSKLADYNEQF
clone_size: few; v_call: TRBV6-1; d_call: .; cdr3_aa: ATRQGAAQRNTIY